This TCR beta chain was identified in a study of glioma-infiltrating T cells. This clonotype was observed a handful of times. Antigen specificity is unknown. The iRepertoire nested amplicon-rescue multiplex PCR amplified TCR alpha and beta CDR3s from RNA. A single record per CDR3 protein comes from TCRdb applying MiXCR to the multiplex PCR reads. The sample comprises around 190,000 distinct CDR3 sequences, over 25% of which are singletons, and around 20% rests with the top ten. General study findings and limits: Tissue-blood divergence was below expectation in non-neoplastic patients, above in gliomas. Only very few CDR3 sequences appeared in both tissue and blood.

Per germline, CDR1 SGDLS and CDR2 YYNGEE. The CDR3 spans 15 residues. Trimming removed 4 bases from V and 5 bases from J; junction bases left unmatched: 7. This receptor was taken from a human donor with low-grade glioma or glioblastoma, undergoing nonglioma brain surgery, or in good health (not recorded which). Material: glioma tissue, nonneoplastic brain tissue, or PBMCs (not recorded which). The chain employs TRBV9 and TRBJ2-7, with 12 positions matching TRBD2. The CDR3, as DNA: TGTGCCAGCAGCTTAAGGACTAGCGGGATCAACGAGCAGTACTTC. It encodes CASSLRTSGINEQYF.